This TCR beta chain was found in a study of OX40 agonist ivuxolimab in advanced cancers. Turning to the study itself: Patients treated during dose escalation were battling hepatocellular carcinoma, melanoma, renal cell or head and neck cancer. Points from the study as a whole: At doses 0.1 to 3.0 mg/kg, CD4+ and CD8+ clones expanded. Clonal expansion among partial responders at 0.1-3.0 mg/kg ranked near the lowest.

Regarding this clone: As yet, its antigen is unknown.

Blood got drawn at baseline, again on cycle 4 day 1, and then on cycle 7 day 1. TCRdb's table, derived via immunoSEQ multiplex PCR, lists solely in-frame clones and lacks some. The repertoire holds 45,000 to 50,000 clones, with 70% to 90% as singletons. The CDR3 totals 16 residues. Trimming at V came to 4 bases and at J to 3 bases, leaving 8 bases not matched to a gene. Looked up from germline, CDR1 is SGDLS and CDR2 is YYNGEE. This TCR came from an adult with an advanced solid tumor such as melanoma, head and neck, liver or kidney cancer. Here the sequenced sample was CD4+ or CD8+ T cells sorted from blood, taken in a trial of the OX40 agonist ivuxolimab. The rearrangement uses TRBV9 and TRBJ1-5, with 9 bases fitting TRBD1. The CDR3 here is CASSPSGDRVNQPQHF. CDR3 nucleotides: TGTGCCAGCAGCCCGTCTGGGGACAGGGTCAATCAGCCCCAGCATTTT.